These 18 T cell receptor beta chains share one sample of origin, sequenced in a study of T cells after yellow fever vaccination. TCRdb reanalysed the 5' RACE reads using MiXCR and keeps one entry per CDR3 protein. The table shows under 400,000 distinct CDR3 sequences, with approximately 13% occurring only once. This sample comprised CD4+ T cells sorted from PBMCs, obtained 15 days after the yellow fever booster vaccination. The receptors were gathered from a man between 18 and 35 years old who received the YFV17D yellow fever vaccine.

This chain connects TRBV5-1 to TRBJ2-1; 7 bases are shared with TRBD2. V shed 4 bases, J shed 5 bases, and the junction held 9 bases outside the gene matches. CDR1 is SGHRS and CDR2 is YFSETQ in the germline V gene. The CDR3 has 15 amino acids. CDR3 sequence: CASSGPSGQDNEQFF. The CDR3 bases are TGCGCCAGCAGCGGGCCTAGCGGACAAGACAATGAGCAGTTCTTC.

The chain links TRBV7-3 to TRBJ2-7; D unresolved. V lost 1 base, J lost 5 bases, and 12 bases lay in between. This CDR3 is 14 amino acids long. The germline V gene has CDR1 SGHTA and CDR2 FQGTGA. As DNA, the CDR3 is TGTGCCAGCAGCTTAAGCCCTCTCCCCAACGAGCAGTACTTC. Its protein is CASSLSPLPNEQYF.

This clonotype was picked up many times. The chain links TRBV7-8 to TRBJ1-1; D gene uncertain. Germline-derived CDR1 and CDR2 are SGHVS and FQNEAQ. The CDR3 sequence is 14 residues long. The V and J ends lost 2 bases and 1 base respectively, with 8 bases between them. Here the CDR3 DNA reads TGTGCCAGCAGCTTATTCCGAGGGAACACTGAAGCTTTCTTT. It encodes CASSLFRGNTEAFF.

V is TRBV12-3 or TRBV12-4 and J is TRBJ1-5; D unclear. The CDR3 is made up of 14 amino acids. V was shortened by 5 bases and J by 5 bases, with 13 bases between the two germline ends. The CDR3 nucleotides are TGTGCCAGCAGTCTGAGGGTGAGGGATCAGCCCCAGCATTTT. It codes for CASSLRVRDQPQHF.

This clonotype has just one count. This sequence joins TRBV14 and TRBJ2-1; D unresolved. The V gene lost 5 bases and the J gene lost 10 bases, with 15 bases spanning the gap. Germline V gene lookup returns CDR1 SGHDN and CDR2 FVKESK. The CDR3 is 13 amino acids. DNA of the CDR3: TGTGCCAGCAGCTCTACCCAAAAACGAGAGCAGTTCTTC. Protein sequence: CASSSTQKREQFF.

This clonotype qualifies as medium-sized. V and J are TRBV28 and TRBJ2-1; 8 bases line up with TRBD2. The germline CDR1 and CDR2 sequences are MDHEN and SYDVKM. This CDR3 has 13 residues. V lost 1 base and J lost 7; bases outside the gene matches: 0. CDR3 loop: CASSLSGGNEQFF. DNA for the CDR3: TGTGCCAGCAGTTTATCGGGGGGGAATGAGCAGTTCTTC.

This clonotype has just a few counts. V and J are TRBV2 and TRBJ2-1; tentatively, D is TRBD1 (8 bases). Trimming removed 6 bases at V and 5 bases at J, with 11 bases between. Per germline, CDR1 SNHLY and CDR2 FYNNEI. The CDR3 has 13 residues. In DNA, the CDR3 is TGTGCCAGCAGAACAGGGGGGGACAATGAGCAGTTCTTC. This translates into CASRTGGDNEQFF.

The genes are TRBV6-6 and TRBJ2-3; D remains unclear. Germline-derived CDR1 and CDR2 are MNHNY and SVGAGI (reference sequence). CDR3 size: 12 residues. The V end was cut by 4 bases, the J end by 5 bases, with 7 bases between. In DNA form, the CDR3 reads TGTGCCAGCAGTTCTCTTGGAGATACGCAGTATTTT. This translates into CASSSLGDTQYF.

Only a few counts were recorded for this clonotype. V gene TRBV6-2 or TRBV6-3 combines with J gene TRBJ2-3; 10 nucleotides match TRBD1. There are 16 residues in the CDR3. The trim removed 5 bases at V and 6 bases at J, leaving 11 bases unmatched. CDR1 and CDR2 (germline): MNHEY, SVGEGT. This CDR3 reads CASSPMGQGKRDTQYF. For the CDR3, the DNA is TGTGCCAGCAGTCCTATGGGACAGGGGAAGCGGGATACGCAGTATTTT.

CDR3 nucleotides: TGCAGCGGGGCCTATGGCACCACAGATACGCAGTATTTT. Amino acids: CSGAYGTTDTQYF. The chain has TRBV29-1 and TRBJ2-3; D is undetermined. Trimming stripped 7 bases from V and 2 bases from J, with 13 bases between. The CDR3 covers 13 residues. CDR1 is SQVTM and CDR2 is ANQGSEA in the germline V gene.

The table lists this clonotype with a few counts. The chain has TRBV24-1 and TRBJ2-3; a weak D match, TRBD2 (5 bases). Germline CDR1 and CDR2: KGHDR and SFDVKD. The ends were cut back, 4 bases at V and 1 base at J, with 14 bases in the middle. The CDR3 contains 16 residues. CDR3 coding DNA: TGTGCCACCAGTGACGAATCCGGGATAGGCACAGATACGCAGTATTTT. The encoded protein is CATSDESGIGTDTQYF.

The chain uses TRBV6-5 and TRBJ1-2; maybe TRBD1 (5 bases). This CDR3 is 13 amino acids long. V was cut by 6 bases and J by 4 bases, with 12 bases left in between. Germline V gives CDR1 MNHEY, CDR2 SVGAGI. Here the CDR3 reads CASREQDFYGYTF. CDR3 coding DNA: TGTGCCAGCAGGGAACAGGACTTCTATGGCTACACCTTC.

This clonotype was seen a handful of times. The chain uses TRBV4-3 and TRBJ1-6; D might be TRBD1 (5 bases). Between the trimmed V and J ends, which lost 0 bases and 8 bases, there was a span of 14 bases. This CDR3 comprises 16 residues. Per the germline V gene, CDR1 is LGHNA and CDR2 is YSLEER. CDR3 sequence reads: CASSQDHGGRYSPLHF. The CDR3 bases are TGCGCCAGCAGCCAAGATCATGGGGGGAGGTATTCACCCCTCCACTTT.

The rearrangement joins TRBV29-1 to TRBJ2-3, with a weak D call TRBD1 (6 bases). The CDR3 extends over 13 amino acids. V was pared by 6 bases and J by 3 bases, with 13 bases between. Germline V CDR1 and CDR2: SQVTM, ANQGSEA. This chain's CDR3 is CSVTGRYTDTQYF. CDR3 bases: TGCAGCGTAACAGGGCGTTATACAGATACGCAGTATTTT.

In this sample, this clonotype turned up many times. This chain's CDR3 is CASSLGPRGETQYF. The CDR3 nucleotides read TGCGCCAGCAGCTTGGGGCCGAGAGGAGAGACCCAGTACTTC. This chain uses TRBV5-1 with TRBJ2-5; D is uncertain. CDR3 length: 14 residues. V was clipped by 0 bases and J by 4 bases, with 10 bases between them. CDR1 is SGHRS and CDR2 is YFSETQ in the germline V gene.

The chain employs TRBV2 and TRBJ1-3; no definite D call. The CDR3 runs 13 residues. The V end lost 2 bases, the J end lost 5 bases, and 7 bases lay between the germline ends. The germline gives CDR1 SNHLY, CDR2 FYNNEI. CDR3 amino acids: CASSEHQRNTIYF. The CDR3 nucleotides read TGTGCCAGCAGTGAACATCAGCGAAACACCATATATTTT. The full variable domain, in which reference TRBV2 and TRBJ1-3 provide the parts outside the CDR3, is EPEVTQTPSHQVTQMGQEVILRCVPISNHLYFYWYRQILGQKVEFLVSFYNNEISEKSEIFDDQFSVERPDGSNFTLKIRSTKLEDSAMYFCASSEHQRNTIYFGEGSWLTVV.

This clonotype was counted a few times. The rearrangement links TRBV6-1 to TRBJ2-1, with 10 bases matching TRBD1. The CDR3 has 16 amino acids. After removal of 3 bases from V and 9 bases from J, the junction contained 11 bases not matched to a gene. Germline lookup yields CDR1 MNHNS and CDR2 SASEGT. The DNA for the CDR3 is TGTGCCAGCAGTGAGTTTCCGGACAGGGGGTTCACTGAGCAGTTCTTC. The encoded protein is CASSEFPDRGFTEQFF.

The chain links TRBV4-1 to TRBJ2-3; the match to TRBD1 covers 9 bases. The CDR3 is made up of 17 amino acids. Germline loops: CDR1 MGHRA, CDR2 YSYEKL. V shed 0 bases and J 0 bases; nucleotides not matched to a gene: 4. The CDR3 region has the DNA TGCGCCAGCAGCCAAGAGAAGACAGGGGGTAGCACAGATACGCAGTATTTT. Translating it yields CASSQEKTGGSTDTQYF.